This T cell receptor beta chain was captured by sequencing in a study of neoadjuvant nivolumab and ipilimumab in lung cancer. General observations from the study: Pathologic regression was not significantly tied to TCR clonality. Higher pretherapy blood TCR richness went with higher resected-tumor richness. Only two of four nivolumab-treated tumors gained richness and clonality by surgery. Resected tumors had greater TCR richness and clonality than uninvolved lung.

Measured with immunoSEQ multiplex PCR; TCRdb has only the in-frame clones, and not every one. The repertoire holds about 30,000 clones, with 75% to 85% as singletons. About this clone itself: Its antigen is not known.

This TCR was sampled from an adult with non-small cell lung cancer. Sequenced here: tumor tissue, sampled after neoadjuvant nivolumab, alone or with ipilimumab, at or shortly before surgery.

The CDR3 reads CASSRDDGTEAFF. The CDR3 bases are TGTGCCAGCAGTAGGGACGACGGGACTGAAGCTTTCTTT. The chain uses TRBV6-6 and TRBJ1-1, with TRBD1 as a possible D gene (5 bases). The germline V and J ends were trimmed by 5 bases and 5 bases, with 12 bases remaining between them. In germline, CDR1 is MNHNY, CDR2 SVGAGI (reference sequence). The CDR3 covers 13 residues.